This T cell receptor (beta chain) was identified in a study of regulatory and conventional T cells in RAG deficiency. Study outcomes and limitations: RAG-deficient patients showed markedly lower Shannon entropy and higher Simpson indices than control T-cell subsets. Patient subsets had shorter CDR3s; Omenn Treg-Tconv overlap exceeded 75%.

The table came from immunoSEQ multiplex PCR; TCRdb's copy has only in-frame clones and leaves some out. The profile shows tens of thousands of clones, 96% of them singletons. Genomic DNA came from blood conventional CD4+ T cells gated CD25-low CD127-high. CDR3 size: 14 residues. Trimming left V 7 bases short and J 8 bases short, with 19 bases between. Germline loops: CDR1 SGHRS, CDR2 YFSETQ. Notes on this clone: Antigen specificity is unknown.

The sample was also linked to a second study, of regulatory T cells. Per that paper: Amplification used 52 TRBV primers and 13 TRBJ primers. Patient repertoires had restricted TRB V-J pairs and skewed V and J usage, most in Tregs.

The TCR sequence derives from a human donor in good health. V and J are TRBV5-1 and TRBJ2-4, with a weak D call TRBD1 (7 bases). Sequenced input: CD25- CD4+ T cells sorted from blood. This CDR3 reads CASGDSSRGDIQYF. The CDR3 DNA reads as TGCGCCAGCGGGGACAGCTCGAGGGGGGACATTCAGTACTTC.